This T cell receptor beta chain was profiled in a study of blood T cell repertoires in COVID-19. The count of this clone is one. Germline CDR1 LNHDA, CDR2 SQIVND (reference sequence). With 8 bases removed from V and 0 bases from J, the gap between germline ends came to 9 bases. The CDR3 extends over 13 amino acids. As processed by the authors: Amplification with reference gene primers provided the estimates of nucleated cell counts. TCRdb keeps only in-frame clones here, not all; method: immunoSEQ multiplex PCR. V and J calls and clone size are as listed in that table; D and trimming were resolved from the DNA. The sample consists of about 69,000 clones, about 86% of them appearing once.

Sequencing was carried out using peripheral blood. The TCR sequence derives from a man aged 35 to 55 with COVID-19, enrolled during active disease. The genes are TRBV19 and TRBJ2-3, with unresolved D. For the CDR3, the DNA is TGTGCCAGTTCCAGAAGTAGCACAGATACGCAGTATTTT. It codes for CASSRSSTDTQYF.